This T cell receptor beta chain derives from a study of identical twins. Notes on the study in general: A lower insertion count was a feature of abundant cord blood beta clonotypes, with no such feature in memory repertoires.

The CDR3 is 13 amino acids. Deletions cut 6 bases from V and 8 bases from J, with 16 bases between. From germline, CDR1 is MDHEN and CDR2 SYDVKM. Unique molecular identifiers were present on cDNA, and template switching added a universal primer site. MiXCR, applied by TCRdb to the 5' RACE reads, yields one record per CDR3 protein. The table has 240,000 or so distinct CDR3 sequences, about 10% seen once; the top ten hold approximately 11%. As for this clonotype: The antigen is unknown.

This chain connects TRBV28 to TRBJ1-2; D gene uncertain. The sequence derives from a man aged 45-65 years in good health. Sequences were obtained from memory T cells sorted from blood. The CDR3 loop reads CASSAPVNDGYTF. CDR3 in DNA: TGTGCCAGCAGCGCACCCGTGAATGACGGCTACACCTTC.